The 7 T cell receptor beta chains below were found in one sample sequenced in a study of T cells expressing NK-cell markers (TCRdb year 2020). Libraries were built with 5' RACE. TCRdb shows the sequencer as Illumina HiSeq 2000. Following TCRdb reprocessing, every CDR3 protein sequence forms one entry, and DNA is not provided. The sample has some 460,000 distinct CDR3 sequences on record. The ten largest make up 1.4% to 1.5% of the sample. What was sequenced was blood T cells: a sorted CD56 or NKG2C T cell subset, CD4+ or CD8+ T cells, or bulk PBMC T cells (not recorded which). The receptors were gathered from a woman aged 45-65 years in good health. Donor details come from another sample of the same person, matched by shared clones.

The J gene is TRBJ1-2, the V gene TRBV6-5; no DNA is available, so the TRBD1 call from TCRdb remains unchecked. Germline V gives CDR1 MNHEY, CDR2 SVGAGI. This CDR3 has 15 residues. The CDR3 here is CASSSQGLTNYGYTF.

This chain joins TRBV12-3 or TRBV12-4 and TRBJ2-5; TCRdb proposes TRBD2, but this gene call is untestable without DNA. The CDR3 sequence is 14 residues long. The CDR3 region is CASSLLSGGKTQYF.

The chain joins TRBV6-2 or TRBV6-3 to TRBJ2-2; the D call of TRBD1 rests on TCRdb alone, since no DNA is present to check it. Germline V gives CDR1 MNHEY, CDR2 SVGEGT. The CDR3 totals 15 residues. The CDR3 protein is CASRNAGGTTGELFF.

The chain is built from TRBV11-2 and TRBJ1-2; TCRdb selects TRBD1, and the lack of DNA leaves this call unchecked. This CDR3 contains 13 residues. Germline CDR1 is SGHAT and CDR2 is FQNNGV. CDR3 amino acids: CASSLGRWDGYTF.

The CDR3 region is CASSLWDIQYF. The chain is built from TRBV12-3 or TRBV12-4 and TRBJ2-4. This CDR3 is built from 11 residues.

The rearrangement joins TRBV7-2 to TRBJ2-1. Germline V gene lookup returns CDR1 SGHTA and CDR2 FQGNSA. The CDR3 is made up of 13 amino acids. The CDR3 region is CASSFAETFEQFF.

The chain links TRBV5-1 to TRBJ2-2; TCRdb outputs TRBD2, but without DNA this stays unchecked. The CDR3 totals 13 residues. Germline V lookup: CDR1 SGHRS, CDR2 YFSETQ. The chain's CDR3 is CASLEGSAGELFF.